This T cell receptor (beta chain) was documented in a study of blood T cell repertoires in COVID-19. In the study overall: Spain, Italy and the United States supplied samples that represented acute and convalescent COVID-19.

Germline V lookup: CDR1 SNHLY, CDR2 FYNNEI. This CDR3 contains 15 residues. Trimming cost V 3 bases and J 3 bases; bases outside gene matches: 1. Under the authors' procedure: Reference gene primer amplification yielded estimated nucleated cell counts. Sequencing used immunoSEQ multiplex PCR; TCRdb keeps in-frame clones, though not all of them. The DNA gave D and trimming, while V, J and clone size come from that table. The sample consists of roughly 91,000 clones, about 80% of them appearing once. The receptor's source is a man in his 70s with acute or convalescent COVID-19. V gene TRBV2 combines with J gene TRBJ2-2; 10 nucleotides agree with TRBD1. Sample: peripheral blood. The CDR3 reads CASSDGTGDTGELFF. The CDR3 nucleotides are TGTGCCAGCAGTGACGGGACAGGGGACACCGGGGAGCTGTTTTTT.